The rows below give T cell receptor beta chains drawn from one sample of a study of blood T cells in healthy people across ages. A single record per CDR3 protein comes from TCRdb applying MiXCR to the 5' RACE reads. Here the sample spans around 1.5 million distinct CDR3 sequences, almost 35% being singletons. The sequenced sample consisted of blood. The receptors come from a woman in her twenties or thirties in good health. Both conserved end residues are part of each CDR3. The order of the fields is clone size, D gene, V gene, J gene, CDR3 DNA, CDR3 protein. A D gene is named only where the DNA matches it firmly. The listing skips clone size in some rows; elsewhere it reads once, few, many or a size class.

.,.,TRBV20-1,TRBJ1-3,TGCAGTGCTAGGAGTCTTACTGGAAACACCATATATTTT,CSARSLTGNTIYF
.,.,TRBV20-1,TRBJ1-2,TGCAGTGCTAGAGATACGGGGCCGCGACTCGATGGCTACACCTTC,CSARDTGPRLDGYTF
.,.,TRBV30,TRBJ2-1,TGTGCCTGGGAGCGATTCCAATACAATGAGCAGTTCTTC,CAWERFQYNEQFF
few,TRBD2,TRBV6-5,TRBJ2-3,TGTGCCAGCAGTTACGGACTAGCGGGGAGGAGCACAGATACGCAGTATTTT,CASSYGLAGRSTDTQYF
.,TRBD2,TRBV10-3,TRBJ2-1,TGTGCCGTCAGTGATCCCCCGACTAGCGGCTACAATGAGCAGTTCTTC,CAVSDPPTSGYNEQFF
.,.,TRBV6-5,TRBJ2-5,TGTGCCAGCAGTTACTCGGCTGGACAAGAGACCCAGTACTTC,CASSYSAGQETQYF
.,.,TRBV20-1,TRBJ2-7,TGCAGTGCAATCCGGGACGCAGACTCCTACGAGCAGTACTTC,CSAIRDADSYEQYF
.,.,TRBV11-2,TRBJ2-7,TGTGCCGGCAGCTTGACCCAGGGGCATTCATACGAGCAGTACTTC,CAGSLTQGHSYEQYF
.,.,TRBV6-1,TRBJ2-3,TGTGCCAGCAGTGAAGCGCCTAGTAGTACGCAGTATTTT,CASSEAPSSTQYF
few,.,TRBV11-2,TRBJ2-1,TGTGCCAGCAGCCAGAGGCTTTTAGGGATAAGGGATGAGCAGTTCTTC,CASSQRLLGIRDEQFF
.,TRBD2,TRBV20-1,TRBJ2-7,TGCAGTGCTAGTTACCTAGCGGGAGTGTTACTCCACGAGCAGTACTTC,CSASYLAGVLLHEQYF